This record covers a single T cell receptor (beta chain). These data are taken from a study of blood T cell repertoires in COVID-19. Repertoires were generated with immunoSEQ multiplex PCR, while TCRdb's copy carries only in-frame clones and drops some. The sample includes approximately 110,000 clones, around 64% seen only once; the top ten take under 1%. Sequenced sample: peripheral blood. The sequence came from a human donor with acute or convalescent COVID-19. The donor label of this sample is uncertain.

The chain's CDR3 is CASSLRQANTEAFF. The CDR3, as DNA: TGTGCCAGCAGCTTAAGACAGGCGAACACTGAAGCTTTCTTT. The rearrangement uses TRBV7-2 and TRBJ1-1, with D maybe TRBD1 (6 bases). The CDR3 consists of 14 residues. Trimming pared 2 bases from V and 1 base from J, leaving 8 bases between. The germline CDR1 and CDR2 sequences are SGHTA and FQGNSA.